This TCR beta chain was captured in a study of early T cells in non-severe SARS-CoV-2 infection. Study at large: From unsorted whole blood, bulk RNA was sequenced, and the chains remained unpaired. Overall study results and limits: There was a bias toward anti-spike CD8 responses in VDJdb matching, which missed private and CD4 specificities.

Individual cDNA molecules received unique molecular identifiers. TCRdb redid the calling of the 5' RACE reads with MiXCR, one entry per CDR3 protein. The data show roughly 55,000 distinct CDR3 sequences, with 5.5% to 7.5% seen just once and 3.9% held by the top ten. The table lists this clonotype with many counts. Its target is not known. V was trimmed by 9 bases and J by 0 bases, leaving 4 bases between them. The CDR3 is 11 residues long. The germline V gene encodes CDR1 MDHEN and CDR2 SYDVKM. The sequence was obtained from an adult who was a healthcare worker with PCR-confirmed SARS-CoV-2 infection or an uninfected control (not recorded which). The specimen sequenced was whole blood. V and J are TRBV28 and TRBJ2-3, with D unresolved. The CDR3 bases are TGTGCCAGTTTAAGCACAGATACGCAGTATTTT. Its protein is CASLSTDTQYF. Using reference TRBV28 and TRBJ2-3 for the parts outside the CDR3, the full variable domain is DVKVTQSSRYLVKRTGEKVFLECVQDMDHENMFWYRQDPGLGLRLIYFSYDVKMKEKGDIPEGYSVSREKKERFSLILESASTNQTSMYLCASLSTDTQYFGPGTRLTVL.